The present entry profiles one T cell receptor (beta chain) with its context. This sample is part of a study of control samples from healthy donors and cancer patients. Measured with immunoSEQ multiplex PCR; TCRdb has only the in-frame clones, and not every one. Of some 130,000 clones in the sample, around nine tenths are singletons; the top ten hold 2.5%. Germline CDR1 reads MDHEN; CDR2 reads SYDVKM. Trimming stripped 5 bases from V and 7 bases from J, with 20 bases between. The length of the CDR3 is 16 residues. This chain connects TRBV28 to TRBJ1-4, with unresolved D. Sequences were obtained from blood. This TCR was recovered from a man aged 18 to 29 in good health. This CDR3 reads CASSPPESGHIEKLFF. The CDR3 DNA sequence: TGTGCCAGCAGTCCACCCGAGTCGGGTCATATTGAAAAACTGTTTTTT.